What follows is one T cell receptor (beta chain) and its context. This clone was picked up a small number of times. The antigen it recognizes is unknown. Per-base quality was not reported, and no clone a single base away is much larger than it. This record comes from a study of vaccination effects on CD4 cells after COVID-19 (dated by TCRdb to 2021 to 2024). For context, the study as a whole: Each participant received two doses of an mRNA SARS-CoV-2 vaccine, either BNT162b2 or mRNA-1273. In the study, cultures from other donors were sequenced using the Oncomine TCR Beta short-read assay on an Illumina iSeq 100. In both COVID-19 convalescent patients and infection-naive vaccine recipients, the study compared SARS-CoV-2 spike-specific CD4+ TCR repertoires from before mRNA vaccination with those from after it. A total of 10 COVID-19 convalescent patients and several SARS-CoV-2-naive healthy vaccine recipients were included in the full study. Results the study describes overall, beyond this receptor: Limitations of the study were the small number of convalescent patients and the absence of early post-infection timepoints. In healthy vaccine recipients, vaccine-induced clones were almost all SARS-CoV-2 mono-reactive, with only 1 of 255 being cross-reactive with common cold coronaviruses. At late post-vaccination timepoints, both infection-induced and vaccine-induced clones showed marked clonal contraction, consistent with waning T cell responses.

The library was prepared using the immunoSEQ multiplex PCR assay. DNA from the cultured, isolated CD4+ T cells was subjected to TCR beta CDR3 sequencing. For the original study's pipeline: The analysis removed non-productive TCR sequences, trimmed reads to the CDR3 region, and retained only CDR3s that were 7 or more amino acids long. The MANAFEST web app was used to identify antigen-specific clonotypes by comparing expansion in peptide wells with expansion in reference cultures. To count as positive, a clone had to show expansion at FDR<0.05 compared with the reference and with all other wells, an odds ratio above 5, and a frequency above 0.1% in two replicate wells. Cross-reactive clonotypes were defined as significantly expanded in SARS-CoV-2 spike wells and in at least one common cold coronavirus spike condition. Using the stringdist R package, CDR3 similarity was measured by Levenshtein distance, and unrooted trees were constructed with ape in R 3.6.1. TCRdb limited this immuneACCESS table to in-frame rearrangements with V and J called. A share of clones is missing; checked studies link under half to unresolved V genes, and the rest is unexplained. The D gene and trimming were derived from the DNA, and the V and J assignments and clone size from that table. The sample yields around 45,000 clones; roughly four fifths were counted once. The ten most abundant clones make up under 14% of the sample.

The ViraFEST assay stimulated PBMC with viral peptide pools and then used TCR sequencing to identify antigen-specific CD4+ T cell clonotypes by expansion. After around 10 days of culture, CD4+ T cells were isolated with the EasySep CD4+ T cell isolation kit. None of the healthy vaccine recipients had a prior SARS-CoV-2 infection, which was confirmed by nucleocapsid antibody tests that came back negative both before and after vaccination. Under 2.5 million PBMC per well were cultured with about 9 ug/ml peptides in IMDM containing roughly 5% human AB serum, about 9.7 IU/ml IL-2 and gentamicin. Half of the culture medium was replaced with fresh IL-2-containing medium on days 3 and 7. Unless noted otherwise, every peptide stimulation condition was cultured in triplicate wells. PBMC were separated from whole blood using Ficoll-Paque Plus gradient centrifugation and were then either cryopreserved at -140C or used fresh. The overlapping peptide pools covered the spike proteins of SARS-CoV-2 as well as those of the common cold coronaviruses HCoV-NL63, HCoV-OC43 and HCoV-229E. The QIAamp micro DNA kit was used to extract genomic DNA from the cultured CD4+ T cells.

The receptor was isolated from a human donor who received a COVID-19 vaccine. Sequencing used CD4+ T cells from PBMCs cultured with SARS-CoV-2 spike peptides, obtained before COVID-19 vaccination. The cell subset or site label of this sample denotes: SARS-CoV-2 spike overlapping peptide pool stimulation.

The DNA reads as follows: TGTGCCAGCAGCTCCCAACAGGGAAAGAACTATGGCTACACCTTC. Translated, this is CASSSQQGKNYGYTF. The sequence links TRBV7-9 to TRBJ1-2, and perhaps TRBD1 as D gene, on 6 matching bases. CDR1 is given as SEHNR and CDR2 as FQNEAQ, both from the germline V gene (reference sequence). The CDR3, from cysteine to phenylalanine, totals 15 residues. The CDR3 DNA has 45 bases and is translated from base 1. V was cut back by 4 bases and J by 2 bases, leaving a gap of 14 bases between them.